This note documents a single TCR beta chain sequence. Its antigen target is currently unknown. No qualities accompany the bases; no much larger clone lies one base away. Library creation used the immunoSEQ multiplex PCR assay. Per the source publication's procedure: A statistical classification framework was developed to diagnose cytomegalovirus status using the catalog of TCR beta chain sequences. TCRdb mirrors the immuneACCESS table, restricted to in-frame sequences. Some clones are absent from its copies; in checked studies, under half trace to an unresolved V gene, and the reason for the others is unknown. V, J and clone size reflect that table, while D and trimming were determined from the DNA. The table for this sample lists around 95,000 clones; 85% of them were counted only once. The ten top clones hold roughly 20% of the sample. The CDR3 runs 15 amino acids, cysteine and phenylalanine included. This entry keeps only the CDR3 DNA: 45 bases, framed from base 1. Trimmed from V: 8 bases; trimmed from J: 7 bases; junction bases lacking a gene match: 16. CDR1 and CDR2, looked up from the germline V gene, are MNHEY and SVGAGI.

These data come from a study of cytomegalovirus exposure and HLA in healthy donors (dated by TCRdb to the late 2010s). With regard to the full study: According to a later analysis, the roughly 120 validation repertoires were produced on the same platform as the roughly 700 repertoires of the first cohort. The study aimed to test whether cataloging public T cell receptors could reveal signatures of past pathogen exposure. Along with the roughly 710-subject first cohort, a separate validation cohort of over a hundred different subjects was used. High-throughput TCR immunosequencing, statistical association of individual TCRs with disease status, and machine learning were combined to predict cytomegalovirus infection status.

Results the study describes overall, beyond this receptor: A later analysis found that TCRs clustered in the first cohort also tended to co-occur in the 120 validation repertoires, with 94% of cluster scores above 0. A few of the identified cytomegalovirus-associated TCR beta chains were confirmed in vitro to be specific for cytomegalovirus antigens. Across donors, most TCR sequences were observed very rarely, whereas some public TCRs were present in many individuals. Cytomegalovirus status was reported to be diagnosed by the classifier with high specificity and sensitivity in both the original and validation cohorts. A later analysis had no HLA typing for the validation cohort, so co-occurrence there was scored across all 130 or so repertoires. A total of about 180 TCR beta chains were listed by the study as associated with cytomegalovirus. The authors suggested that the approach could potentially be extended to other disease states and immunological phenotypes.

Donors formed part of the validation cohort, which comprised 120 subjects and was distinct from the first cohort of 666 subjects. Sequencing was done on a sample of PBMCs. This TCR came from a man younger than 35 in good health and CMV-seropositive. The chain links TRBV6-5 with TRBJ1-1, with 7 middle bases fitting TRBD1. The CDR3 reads CASALGYGQGGEAFF. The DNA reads TGTGCCAGCGCGCTTGGTTACGGTCAGGGGGGTGAAGCTTTCTTT.